This T cell receptor (beta chain) came from a study of radiotherapy plus CTLA-4 blockade in lung cancer. Study-level background: Objective responses were documented in about 18% of patients, with disease control in approximately 31%.

Participants had chemo-refractory metastatic non-small-cell lung cancer and were treated with focal radiation plus ipilimumab CTLA-4 blockade. Profiling relied on immunoSEQ multiplex PCR, and the TCRdb table lists in-frame clones only, not all of them. The sample carries some 15,000 clones, about 70% recorded once. The germline gives CDR1 SGHAT, CDR2 FQNNGV. The CDR3 covers 14 residues. J lost 1 base, V lost 5 bases, and 3 bases had no gene match. Regarding this clone: Its antigen remains unknown.

Study-level points and caveats: Reported findings show early blood T cell clone dynamics, with interferon-beta, best predicted response. Among blood TCR repertoires after radiotherapy plus ipilimumab, tumor-derived clones expanded.

The input for sequencing was peripheral blood, taken from a patient treated with radiotherapy plus ipilimumab. This chain uses TRBV11-2 with TRBJ1-1; 8 nucleotides match TRBD1. The TCR sequence derives from a human donor with non-small cell lung cancer whose response to radiotherapy plus ipilimumab could not be evaluated. The CDR3 region is CASSLGTGNTEAFF. The DNA for the CDR3 is TGTGCCAGCAGCCTAGGGACAGGGAACACTGAAGCTTTCTTT.